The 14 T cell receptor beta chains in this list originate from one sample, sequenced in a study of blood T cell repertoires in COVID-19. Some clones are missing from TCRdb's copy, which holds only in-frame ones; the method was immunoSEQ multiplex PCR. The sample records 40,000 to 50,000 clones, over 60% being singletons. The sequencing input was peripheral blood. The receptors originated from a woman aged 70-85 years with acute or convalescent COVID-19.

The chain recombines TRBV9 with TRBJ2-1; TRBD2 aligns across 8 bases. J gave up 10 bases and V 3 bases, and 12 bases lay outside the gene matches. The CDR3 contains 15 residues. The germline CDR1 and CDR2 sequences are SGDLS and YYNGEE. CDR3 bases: TGTGCCAGCAGCGCTGAGGGGCTAGCGGGTTGGGAGCAGTTCTTC. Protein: CASSAEGLAGWEQFF.

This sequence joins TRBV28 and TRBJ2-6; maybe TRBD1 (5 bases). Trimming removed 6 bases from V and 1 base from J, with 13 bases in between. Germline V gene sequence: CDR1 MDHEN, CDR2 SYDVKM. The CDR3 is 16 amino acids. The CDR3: CASRDTFLSGANVLTF. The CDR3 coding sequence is TGTGCCAGCAGGGACACTTTCCTTTCTGGGGCCAACGTCCTGACTTTC.

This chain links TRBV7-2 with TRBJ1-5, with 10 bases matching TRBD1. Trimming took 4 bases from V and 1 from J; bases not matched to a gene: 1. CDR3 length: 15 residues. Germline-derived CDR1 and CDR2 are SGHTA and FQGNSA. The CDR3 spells CASSWDRGSNQPQHF. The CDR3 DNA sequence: TGTGCCAGCAGCTGGGACAGGGGCAGCAATCAGCCCCAGCATTTT.

CDR3 in amino acids: CASSQWTGGHTDTQYF. In DNA form, the CDR3 reads TGTGCCAGCAGCCAATGGACGGGAGGCCACACAGATACGCAGTATTTT. The V and J genes are TRBV3-1 (or the pseudogene TRBV3-2) and TRBJ2-3; 7 bases are a match to TRBD2. Germline CDR1 is LGHDT and CDR2 is YNNKEL (reference sequence). J was trimmed by 2 bases and V by 2 bases; bases with no gene match: 7. There are 16 residues in the CDR3.

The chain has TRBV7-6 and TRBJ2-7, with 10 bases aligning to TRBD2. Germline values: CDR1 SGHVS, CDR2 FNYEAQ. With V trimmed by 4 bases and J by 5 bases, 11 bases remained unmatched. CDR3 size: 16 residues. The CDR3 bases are TGTGCCAGCAGCTCCGGGACTAGCGATACTAGGAACGAGCAGTACTTC. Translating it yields CASSSGTSDTRNEQYF. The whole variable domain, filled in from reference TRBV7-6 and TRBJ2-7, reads GAGVSQSPRYKVTKRGQDVALRCDPISGHVSLYWYRQALGQGPEFLTYFNYEAQQDKSGLPNDRFSAERPEGSISTLTIQRTEQRDSAMYRCASSSGTSDTRNEQYFGPGTRLTVT.

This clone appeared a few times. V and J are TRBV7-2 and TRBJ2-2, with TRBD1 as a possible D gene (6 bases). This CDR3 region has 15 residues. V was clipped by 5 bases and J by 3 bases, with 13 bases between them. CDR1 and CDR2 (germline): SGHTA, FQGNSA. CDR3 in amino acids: CASSGGQIDTGELFF. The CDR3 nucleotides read TGTGCCAGCAGCGGCGGACAGATAGACACCGGGGAGCTGTTTTTT. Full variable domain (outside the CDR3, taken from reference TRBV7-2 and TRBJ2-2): GAGVSQSPSNKVTEKGKDVELRCDPISGHTALYWYRQSLGQGLEFLIYFQGNSAPDKSGLPSDRFSAERTGGSVSTLTIQRTQQEDSAVYLCASSGGQIDTGELFFGEGSRLTVL.

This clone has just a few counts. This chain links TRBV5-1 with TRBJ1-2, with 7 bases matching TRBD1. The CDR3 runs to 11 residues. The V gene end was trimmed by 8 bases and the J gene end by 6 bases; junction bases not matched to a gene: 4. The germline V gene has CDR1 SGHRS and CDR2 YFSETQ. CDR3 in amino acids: CASGGTDGYTF. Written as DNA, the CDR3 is TGCGCCAGTGGGGGGACAGATGGCTACACCTTC.

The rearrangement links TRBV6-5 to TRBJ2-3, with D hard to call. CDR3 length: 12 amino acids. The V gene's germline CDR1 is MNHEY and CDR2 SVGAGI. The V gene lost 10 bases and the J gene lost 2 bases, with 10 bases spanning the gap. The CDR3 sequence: CAIKHDTDTQYF. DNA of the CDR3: TGTGCCATCAAACACGACACAGATACGCAGTATTTT.

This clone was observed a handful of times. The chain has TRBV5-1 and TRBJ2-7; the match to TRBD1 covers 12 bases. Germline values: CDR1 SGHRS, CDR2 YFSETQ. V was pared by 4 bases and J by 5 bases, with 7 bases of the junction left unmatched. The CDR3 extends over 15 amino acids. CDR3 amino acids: CASSTGTGGLDEQYF. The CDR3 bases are TGCGCCAGCAGCACCGGGACAGGGGGCTTGGACGAGCAGTACTTC.

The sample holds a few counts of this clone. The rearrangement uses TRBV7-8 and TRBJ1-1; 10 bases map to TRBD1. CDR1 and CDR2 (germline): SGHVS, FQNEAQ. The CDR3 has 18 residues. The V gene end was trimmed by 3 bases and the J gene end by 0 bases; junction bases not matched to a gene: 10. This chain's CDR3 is CASSFQTGGRGLNTEAFF. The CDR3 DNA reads TGTGCCAGCAGCTTCCAGACAGGGGGCCGGGGACTGAACACTGAAGCTTTCTTT.

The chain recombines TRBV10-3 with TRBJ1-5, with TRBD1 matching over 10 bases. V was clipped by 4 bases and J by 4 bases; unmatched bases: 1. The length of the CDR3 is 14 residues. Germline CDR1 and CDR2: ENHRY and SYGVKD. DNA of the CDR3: TGTGCCATCAGTGGGACAGGGGGAAATCAGCCCCAGCATTTT. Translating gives CAISGTGGNQPQHF.

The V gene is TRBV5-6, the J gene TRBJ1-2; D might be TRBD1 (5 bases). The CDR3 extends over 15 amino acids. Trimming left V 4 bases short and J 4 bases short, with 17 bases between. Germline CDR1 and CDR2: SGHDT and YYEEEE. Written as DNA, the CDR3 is TGTGCCAGCAGCATCGACAGCCCAATCATCTATGGCTACACCTTC. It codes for CASSIDSPIIYGYTF.

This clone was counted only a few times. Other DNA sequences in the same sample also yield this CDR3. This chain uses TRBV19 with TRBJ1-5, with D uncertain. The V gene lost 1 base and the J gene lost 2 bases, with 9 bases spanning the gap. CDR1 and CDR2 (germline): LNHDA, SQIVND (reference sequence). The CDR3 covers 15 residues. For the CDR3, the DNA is TGTGCCAGTAGTATAGGGCTGAGGGGCAATCAGCCCCAGCATTTT. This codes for CASSIGLRGNQPQHF.

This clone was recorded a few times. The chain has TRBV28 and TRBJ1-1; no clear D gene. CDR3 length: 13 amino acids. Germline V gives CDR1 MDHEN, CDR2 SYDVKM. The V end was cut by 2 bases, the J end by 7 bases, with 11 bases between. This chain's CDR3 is CASSLIGPHEAFF. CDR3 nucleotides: TGTGCCAGCAGTTTAATCGGTCCTCATGAAGCTTTCTTT.